This T cell receptor (beta chain) was sequenced in a study of T-cell reconstitution after alpha-beta-depleted transplantation in children. Whole-study results and caveats: It was newly produced T cells that mostly accounted for T-cell counts and diversity one year after transplant. Recipient T cells and thymic progenitors that survived were the source of the high TCRbeta diversity seen at day 60 in some patients. There were reportedly several hundred expanded graft clones from which alpha-beta T cells came about two months after transplant.

As it was prepared, the TCRbeta library received unique molecular identifiers. TCRdb fed the PCR reads into MiXCR, producing one record per CDR3 protein. The sample records 700,000 to 950,000 distinct CDR3 sequences, around 17% being singletons. Only a few counts were recorded for this clonotype. Its antigen is not known. Germline V gene sequence: CDR1 SEHNR, CDR2 FQNEAQ (reference sequence). Trimming took 2 bases from V and 4 from J, leaving 12 bases between them. The CDR3 sequence is 14 residues long. The receptor was derived from a male patient between 10 and 17 years old who had a stem cell transplant for acute lymphoblastic leukemia, so the T cells may come from the graft donor. Specimen: PBMCs, mostly from graft donor cells, collected 360 days after TCRalphabeta/CD19-depleted stem cell transplant. The rearrangement joins TRBV7-9 to TRBJ2-7, with a tentative D call TRBD2 (5 bases). The CDR3 nucleotides are TGTGCCAGCAGCTTAAGGCTAGCTGAGTACGAGCAGTACTTC. Its protein is CASSLRLAEYEQYF.